The rows below give T cell receptor beta chains drawn from one sample of a study of OX40 agonist ivuxolimab in advanced cancers. TCRdb keeps only in-frame clones here, not all; method: immunoSEQ multiplex PCR. This table holds around 72,000 clones, 65% to 85% found once. The sequencing used CD4+ or CD8+ T cells sorted from blood, collected in a trial of the OX40 agonist ivuxolimab. Every receptor here comes from an adult with an advanced solid tumor such as melanoma, head and neck, liver or kidney cancer. CDR3s include the opening cysteine and the closing phenylalanine or tryptophan. The D gene is left open where the match is weak. Clone size is given for some rows only: seen once, a few or many times, or a class if the clone is expanded.

length	V	D	J	size	CDR3	DNA
15	TRBV6-4	TRBD1	TRBJ1-1	NA	CASRQRQGANTEAFF	TGTGCCAGCAGGCAACGACAGGGGGCGAACACTGAAGCTTTCTTT
16	TRBV5-1	TRBD2	TRBJ2-7	NA	CASSLGPGLAGGEQYF	TGCGCCAGCAGCTTGGGTCCGGGACTAGCGGGAGGCGAGCAGTACTTC
13	TRBV6-5	NA	TRBJ1-1	NA	CASSLASNTEAFF	TGTGCCAGCAGTTTAGCCTCGAACACTGAAGCTTTCTTT
13	TRBV6-1	TRBD2	TRBJ2-1	NA	CASSGRTAGGQFF	TGTGCCAGCAGTGGACGCACAGCGGGAGGGCAGTTCTTC
15	TRBV5-4	NA	TRBJ2-7	NA	CASSLSSRQPHEQYF	TGTGCCAGCAGCTTGTCTTCAAGACAGCCCCACGAGCAGTACTTC
15	TRBV6-6	TRBD2	TRBJ2-5	NA	CASSYKTGGQETQYF	TGTGCCAGCAGTTACAAGACGGGGGGCCAAGAGACCCAGTACTTC
14	TRBV10-3	NA	TRBJ1-2	NA	CAISAGVPNYGYTF	TGTGCCATCAGTGCAGGGGTCCCGAACTATGGCTACACCTTC
12	TRBV5-4	NA	TRBJ1-1	NA	CASSIDSAEAFF	TGTGCCAGCAGCATAGACAGCGCTGAAGCTTTCTTT
14	TRBV2	TRBD1	TRBJ2-7	NA	CASSAGTGDSEQYF	TGTGCCAGCAGTGCCGGGACAGGGGATTCCGAGCAGTACTTC
12	TRBV11-3	NA	TRBJ2-7	NA	CASSLDRGEQYF	TGTGCCAGCAGCTTAGATCGAGGAGAGCAGTACTTC
13	TRBV30	NA	TRBJ2-1	NA	CAWSGSSYNEQFF	TGTGCCTGGAGCGGGAGCTCCTACAATGAGCAGTTCTTC
13	TRBV4-1	TRBD1	TRBJ2-7	NA	CASSLGTGDEQYF	TGCGCCAGCAGCCTAGGGACAGGGGATGAGCAGTACTTC
15	TRBV5-4	NA	TRBJ1-1	NA	CASSKGGQLNTEAFF	TGTGCCAGCAGCAAAGGGGGGCAGTTGAACACTGAAGCTTTCTTT
14	TRBV19	NA	TRBJ2-3	once	CASSTRQKTDTQYF	TGTGCCAGTAGTACACGACAGAAAACAGATACGCAGTATTTT
14	TRBV6-5	NA	TRBJ1-5	NA	CASSRSDSNQPQHF	TGTGCCAGCAGTCGCTCCGATAGCAATCAGCCCCAGCATTTT
16	TRBV12-5	TRBD2	TRBJ2-5	NA	CASGLGTSGIGETQYF	TGTGCTAGTGGTTTGGGGACTAGCGGGATCGGAGAGACCCAGTACTTC
15	TRBV30	NA	TRBJ1-5	many	CAWKRVNRGNQPQHF	TGTGCCTGGAAAAGGGTAAATAGAGGGAATCAGCCCCAGCATTTT
15	TRBV2	NA	TRBJ2-6	NA	CASSSDRTGANVLTF	TGTGCCAGCAGTTCGGACAGAACTGGGGCCAACGTCCTGACTTTC
14	TRBV11-2	TRBD1	TRBJ1-6	NA	CASSSLTGYSPLHF	TGTGCCAGCAGTTCCTTGACAGGGTATTCACCCCTCCACTTT
19	TRBV11-2	TRBD2	TRBJ2-3	NA	CASSLRSSGAEYSTDTQYF	TGTGCCAGCAGCTTACGGTCCAGCGGGGCGGAATACTCAACAGATACGCAGTATTTT
12	TRBV7-2	NA	TRBJ1-2	few	CASSQDYYGYTF	TGTGCCAGCAGCCAAGACTACTATGGCTACACCTTC
13	TRBV30	NA	TRBJ1-1	NA	CAWTFQMNTEAFF	TGTGCCTGGACGTTCCAGATGAACACTGAAGCTTTCTTT
14	TRBV6-5	NA	TRBJ2-3	few	CASSYSRRADTQYF	TGTGCCAGCAGTTACTCGAGAAGGGCAGATACGCAGTATTTT
12	TRBV28	NA	TRBJ1-4	NA	CASRGGNEKLFF	TGTGCCAGTAGGGGAGGTAATGAAAAACTGTTTTTT
14	TRBV5-1	NA	TRBJ2-5	NA	CASTTYSSQETQYF	TGCGCCAGCACCACCTACTCAAGCCAAGAGACCCAGTACTTC
15	TRBV6-5	NA	TRBJ1-1	once	CASSYSNGWNTEAFF	TGTGCCAGCAGTTACTCGAATGGGTGGAACACTGAAGCTTTCTTT
16	TRBV7-3	NA	TRBJ1-5	NA	CASSLEAGWSNQPQHF	TGTGCCAGCAGCTTAGAGGCAGGGTGGAGCAATCAGCCCCAGCATTTT
13	TRBV6-4	NA	TRBJ1-1	NA	CASSDSGNTEAFF	TGTGCCAGCAGTGACTCGGGAAACACTGAAGCTTTCTTT
15	TRBV10-3	TRBD1	TRBJ2-7	NA	CAISEFGQGTYEQYF	TGTGCCATCAGTGAGTTCGGACAGGGGACCTACGAGCAGTACTTC
11	TRBV30	NA	TRBJ1-4	NA	CAWSAGEKLFF	TGTGCCTGGTCTGCGGGAGAAAAACTGTTTTTT
14	TRBV19	TRBD1	TRBJ1-1	NA	CASTYNQGGTEAFF	TGTGCCAGTACCTATAATCAGGGGGGGACTGAAGCTTTCTTT
17	TRBV4-2	NA	TRBJ2-2	NA	CASSQGGLGGIAGELFF	TGTGCCAGCAGCCAAGGGGGGCTCGGCGGAATAGCCGGGGAGCTGTTTTTT
16	TRBV27	NA	TRBJ1-5	NA	CASSLSGAGGNQPQHF	TGTGCCAGCAGTTTATCCGGGGCAGGGGGCAATCAGCCCCAGCATTTT
13	TRBV7-3	NA	TRBJ2-7	NA	CASSQFSGYEQYF	TGTGCCAGCAGCCAATTTAGCGGTTACGAGCAGTACTTC
13	TRBV6-4	NA	TRBJ1-1	few	CASSDVRGTEAFF	TGTGCCAGCAGTGACGTGCGGGGGACTGAAGCTTTCTTT
12	TRBV19	NA	TRBJ2-5	NA	CASSITRETQYF	TGTGCCAGTAGTATAACGAGGGAGACCCAGTACTTC
15	TRBV21-1	NA	TRBJ2-7	NA	CASRPTVPGSYEQYF	TGTGCCAGCAGACCGACGGTCCCCGGCTCCTACGAGCAGTACTTC
17	TRBV27	TRBD2	TRBJ2-7	few	CASSSGLAGGGYYEQYF	TGTGCCAGCTCAAGTGGGCTAGCGGGGGGAGGATACTACGAGCAGTACTTC
17	TRBV5-4	TRBD1	TRBJ2-7	NA	CASSLPSPGDSTYEQYF	TGTGCCAGCAGCTTACCTTCACCAGGGGACAGCACCTACGAGCAGTACTTC
14	TRBV6-1	NA	TRBJ2-5	few	CASSEQKGGETQYF	TGTGCCAGCAGTGAACAAAAGGGCGGCGAGACCCAGTACTTC
15	TRBV21-1	NA	TRBJ2-3	few	CASSNGPASTDTQYF	TGTGCCAGCAGCAACGGACCCGCCTCCACAGATACGCAGTATTTT
15	TRBV4-1	NA	TRBJ2-7	NA	CASSPRIRGSYEQYF	TGCGCCAGCAGTCCTAGGATTAGGGGATCCTACGAGCAGTACTTC
11	TRBV2	TRBD2	TRBJ2-1	few	CASRASGKQFF	TGTGCCAGCAGGGCTAGCGGGAAGCAGTTCTTC